One T cell receptor (beta chain) is described in this entry. The source of the sample is a study of shared clonotypes between healthy human individuals. Sequencing was performed with immunoSEQ multiplex PCR; in TCRdb, only in-frame clones are kept and a portion is missing. The table lists 2.3 million or so clones, more than 80% of them singletons. The TCR was taken from a man aged 18 to 35 in good health. Some clones in this sample may be carry-over from other donors' samples. Sequencing was carried out using naive CD4+ T cells from PBMCs. Subset described: CD45RA+ positively selected.

The DNA of the CDR3 is TGTGCCAGCTCACCAAGGACGGGACAGGGGGCTCATGGCTACACCTTC. It encodes CASSPRTGQGAHGYTF. The V and J genes are TRBV18 and TRBJ1-2; 12 positions match TRBD1. The germline gives CDR1 KGHSH, CDR2 LQKENI. J was trimmed by 6 bases and V by 2 bases; bases with no gene match: 7. The CDR3 totals 16 residues.